The sequence of this TCR beta chain was determined in a study of shared clonotypes between healthy human individuals. With respect to this clone: As yet, its antigen is unknown.

Findings and caveats of the study: As a rule, naive subsets had a larger estimated richness than memory subsets.

Sequencing used immunoSEQ multiplex PCR; TCRdb keeps in-frame clones, though not all of them. The sample gives roughly 1.5 million clones, approximately 98% of which show up once; approximately 0.44% is in the top ten. Germline CDR1 LNHDA, CDR2 SQIVND (reference sequence). The CDR3 consists of 17 residues. Trimming took off 3 bases at V and 2 bases at J, with 14 bases between the two ends. The chain uses TRBV19 and TRBJ2-6; either TRBD1 or TRBD2 may supply D (5 bases each). The sequenced sample consisted of naive CD4+ T cells sorted from blood. Subset reported: CD45RA+ positively selected. The sequence was collected from a man aged 25-40 years in good health. The CDR3 DNA reads as TGTGCCAGTAGTATGCCCCCTCTGGGGGCTGGGGCCAACGTCCTGACTTTC. Translating gives CASSMPPLGAGANVLTF.